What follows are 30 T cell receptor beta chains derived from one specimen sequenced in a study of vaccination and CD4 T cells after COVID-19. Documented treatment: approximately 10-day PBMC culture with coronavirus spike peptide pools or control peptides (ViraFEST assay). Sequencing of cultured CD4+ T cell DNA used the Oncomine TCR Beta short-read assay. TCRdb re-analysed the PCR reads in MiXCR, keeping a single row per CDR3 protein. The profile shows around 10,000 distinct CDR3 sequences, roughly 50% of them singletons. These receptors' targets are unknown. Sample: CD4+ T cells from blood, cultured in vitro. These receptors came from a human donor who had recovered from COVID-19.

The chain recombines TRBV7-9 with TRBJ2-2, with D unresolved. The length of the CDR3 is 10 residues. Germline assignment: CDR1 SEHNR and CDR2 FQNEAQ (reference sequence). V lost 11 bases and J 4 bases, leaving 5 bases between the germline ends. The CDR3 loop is CAGFTGELFF. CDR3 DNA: TGTGCCGGGTTCACCGGGGAGCTGTTTTTT.

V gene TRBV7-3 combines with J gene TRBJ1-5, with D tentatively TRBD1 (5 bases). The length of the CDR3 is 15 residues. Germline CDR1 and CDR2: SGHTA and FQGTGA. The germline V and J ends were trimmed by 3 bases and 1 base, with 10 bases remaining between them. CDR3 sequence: CASSFVRDSNQPQHF. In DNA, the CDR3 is TGTGCCAGCAGCTTCGTTAGGGACAGCAATCAGCCCCAGCATTTT.

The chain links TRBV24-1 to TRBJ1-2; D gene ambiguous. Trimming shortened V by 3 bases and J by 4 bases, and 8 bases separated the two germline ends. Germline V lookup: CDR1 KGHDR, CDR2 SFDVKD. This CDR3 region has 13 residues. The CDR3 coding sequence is TGTGCCACCAGTGATCCCAGTTCCTATGGCTACACCTTC. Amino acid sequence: CATSDPSSYGYTF.

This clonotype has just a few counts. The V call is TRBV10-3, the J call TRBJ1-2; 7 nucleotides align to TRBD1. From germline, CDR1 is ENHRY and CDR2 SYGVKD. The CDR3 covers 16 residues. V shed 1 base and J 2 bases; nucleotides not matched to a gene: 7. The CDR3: CAISELTGAGNYGYTF. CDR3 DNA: TGTGCCATCAGTGAGTTAACAGGGGCTGGGAACTATGGCTACACCTTC.

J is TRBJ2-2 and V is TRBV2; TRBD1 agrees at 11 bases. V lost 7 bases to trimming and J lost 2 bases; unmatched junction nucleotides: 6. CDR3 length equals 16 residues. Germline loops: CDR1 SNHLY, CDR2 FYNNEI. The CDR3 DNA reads TGTGCCAGCACCCGGACAGGGGGCTTAAACACCGGGGAGCTGTTTTTT. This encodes CASTRTGGLNTGELFF.

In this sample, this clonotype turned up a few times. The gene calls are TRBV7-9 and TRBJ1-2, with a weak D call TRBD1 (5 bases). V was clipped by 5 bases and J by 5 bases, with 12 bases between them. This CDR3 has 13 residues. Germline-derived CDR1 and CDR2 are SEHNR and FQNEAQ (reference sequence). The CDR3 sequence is CASSPGGGYGYTF. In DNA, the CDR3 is TGTGCCAGCAGCCCCGGGGGAGGGTATGGCTACACCTTC.

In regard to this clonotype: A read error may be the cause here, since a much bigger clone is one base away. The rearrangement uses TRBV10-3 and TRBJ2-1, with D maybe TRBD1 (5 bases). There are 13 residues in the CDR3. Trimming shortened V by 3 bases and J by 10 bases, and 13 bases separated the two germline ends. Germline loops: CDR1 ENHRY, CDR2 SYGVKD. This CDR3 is CAISDNRQIEQFF. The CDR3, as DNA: TGTGCCATCAGTGATAATAGACAGATAGAGCAGTTCTTC.

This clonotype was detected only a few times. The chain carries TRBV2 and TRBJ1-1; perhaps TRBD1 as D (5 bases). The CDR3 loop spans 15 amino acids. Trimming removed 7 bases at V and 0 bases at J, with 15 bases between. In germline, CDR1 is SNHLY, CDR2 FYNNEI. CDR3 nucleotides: TGTGCCAGCACAGGGCAGAACCGATTGAACACTGAAGCTTTCTTT. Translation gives CASTGQNRLNTEAFF. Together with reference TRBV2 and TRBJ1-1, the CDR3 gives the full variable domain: EPEVTQTPSHQVTQMGQEVILRCVPISNHLYFYWYRQILGQKVEFLVSFYNNEISEKSEIFDDQFSVERPDGSNFTLKIRSTKLEDSAMYFCASTGQNRLNTEAFFGQGTRLTVV.

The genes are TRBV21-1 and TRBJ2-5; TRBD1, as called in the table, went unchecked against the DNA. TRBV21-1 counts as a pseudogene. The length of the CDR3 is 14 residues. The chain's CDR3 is CASSKEGQQETQYF. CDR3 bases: TGTGCCAGCAGCAAAGAGGGACAACAAGAGACCCAGTACTTC.

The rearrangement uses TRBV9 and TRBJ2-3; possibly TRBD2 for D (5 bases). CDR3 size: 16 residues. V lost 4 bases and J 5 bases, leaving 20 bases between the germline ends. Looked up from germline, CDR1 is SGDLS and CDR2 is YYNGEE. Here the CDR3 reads CASSSGLVLKGDTQYF. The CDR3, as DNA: TGTGCCAGCAGCTCCGGACTGGTCCTCAAGGGAGATACGCAGTATTTT.

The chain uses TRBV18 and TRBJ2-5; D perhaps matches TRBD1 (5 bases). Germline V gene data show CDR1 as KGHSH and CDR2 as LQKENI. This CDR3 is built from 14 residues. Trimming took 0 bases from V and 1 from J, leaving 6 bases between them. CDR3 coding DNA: TGTGCCAGCTCACCACCCCAGGGCCAAGAGACCCAGTACTTC. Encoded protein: CASSPPQGQETQYF. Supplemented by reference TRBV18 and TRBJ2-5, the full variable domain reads NAGVMQNPRHLVRRRGQEARLRCSPMKGHSHVYWYRQLPEEGLKFMVYLQKENIIDESGMPKERFSAEFPKEGPSILRIQQVVRGDSAAYFCASSPPQGQETQYFGPGTRLLVL.

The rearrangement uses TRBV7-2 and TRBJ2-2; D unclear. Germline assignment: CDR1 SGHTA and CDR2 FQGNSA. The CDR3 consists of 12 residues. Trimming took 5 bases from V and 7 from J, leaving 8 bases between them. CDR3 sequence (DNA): TGTGCCAGCAGCCGATACGGCGGGGAGCTGTTTTTT. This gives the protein CASSRYGGELFF.

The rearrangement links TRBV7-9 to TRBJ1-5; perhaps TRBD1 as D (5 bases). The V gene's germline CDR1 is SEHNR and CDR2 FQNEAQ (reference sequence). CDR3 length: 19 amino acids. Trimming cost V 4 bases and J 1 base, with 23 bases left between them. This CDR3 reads CASSSAGFGGEWSNQPQHF. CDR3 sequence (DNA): TGTGCCAGCAGCTCCGCCGGGTTTGGGGGGGAGTGGAGCAATCAGCCCCAGCATTTT.

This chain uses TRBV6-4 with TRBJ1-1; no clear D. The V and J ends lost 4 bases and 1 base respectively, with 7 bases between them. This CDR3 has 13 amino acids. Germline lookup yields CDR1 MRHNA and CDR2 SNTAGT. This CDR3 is CASSVRENTEAFF. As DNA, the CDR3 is TGTGCCAGCAGTGTACGGGAGAACACTGAAGCTTTCTTT.

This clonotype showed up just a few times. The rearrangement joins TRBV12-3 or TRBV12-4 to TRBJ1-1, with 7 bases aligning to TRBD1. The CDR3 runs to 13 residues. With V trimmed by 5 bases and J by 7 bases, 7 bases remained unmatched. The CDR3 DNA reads TGTGCCAGCAGTCCCAGGGGGATCGATGAAGCTTTCTTT. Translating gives CASSPRGIDEAFF.

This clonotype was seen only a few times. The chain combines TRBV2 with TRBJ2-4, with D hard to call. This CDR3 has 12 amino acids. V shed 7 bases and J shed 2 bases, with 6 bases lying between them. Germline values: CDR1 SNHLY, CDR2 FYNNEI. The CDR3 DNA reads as TGTGCCAGCAAGTTTACCAAAAACATTCAGTACTTC. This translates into CASKFTKNIQYF. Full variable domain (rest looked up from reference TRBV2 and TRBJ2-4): EPEVTQTPSHQVTQMGQEVILRCVPISNHLYFYWYRQILGQKVEFLVSFYNNEISEKSEIFDDQFSVERPDGSNFTLKIRSTKLEDSAMYFCASKFTKNIQYFGAGTRLSVL.

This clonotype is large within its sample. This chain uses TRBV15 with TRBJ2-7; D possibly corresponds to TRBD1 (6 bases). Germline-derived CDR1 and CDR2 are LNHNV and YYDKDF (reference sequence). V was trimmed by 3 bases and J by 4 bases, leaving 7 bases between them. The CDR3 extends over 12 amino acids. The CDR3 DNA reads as TGTGCCACCAGCAGGGGGGCTTACGAGCAGTACTTC. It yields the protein CATSRGAYEQYF.

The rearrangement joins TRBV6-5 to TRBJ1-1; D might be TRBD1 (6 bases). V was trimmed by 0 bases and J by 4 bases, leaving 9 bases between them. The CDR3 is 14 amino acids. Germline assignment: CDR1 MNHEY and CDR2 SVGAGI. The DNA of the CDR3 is TGTGCCAGCAGTTACTCACAGGGCGGCACTGAAGCTTTCTTT. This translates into CASSYSQGGTEAFF.

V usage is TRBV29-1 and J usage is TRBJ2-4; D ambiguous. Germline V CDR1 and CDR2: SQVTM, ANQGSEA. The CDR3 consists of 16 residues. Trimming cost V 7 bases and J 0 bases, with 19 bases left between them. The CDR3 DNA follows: TGCAGCGCCCCGTCAGTGCGGAGTCTAGCCAAAAACATTCAGTACTTC. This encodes CSAPSVRSLAKNIQYF. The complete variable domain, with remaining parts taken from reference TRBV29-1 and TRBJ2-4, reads SAVISQKPSRDICQRGTSLTIQCQVDSQVTMMFWYRQQPGQSLTLIATANQGSEATYESGFVIDKFPISRPNLTFSTLTVSNMSPEDSSIYLCSAPSVRSLAKNIQYFGAGTRLSVL.

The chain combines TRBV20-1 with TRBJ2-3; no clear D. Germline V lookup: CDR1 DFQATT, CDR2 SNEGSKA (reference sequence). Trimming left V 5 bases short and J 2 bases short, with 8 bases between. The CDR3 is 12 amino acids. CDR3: CSARSPTDTQYF. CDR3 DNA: TGCAGTGCTCGCTCTCCCACAGATACGCAGTATTTT.

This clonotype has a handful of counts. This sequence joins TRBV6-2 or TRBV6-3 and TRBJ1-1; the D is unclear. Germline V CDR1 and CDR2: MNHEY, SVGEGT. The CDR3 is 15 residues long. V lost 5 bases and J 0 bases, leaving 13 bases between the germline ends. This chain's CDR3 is CASSRPGAVNTEAFF. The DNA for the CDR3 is TGTGCCAGCAGTAGGCCTGGCGCCGTGAACACTGAAGCTTTCTTT.

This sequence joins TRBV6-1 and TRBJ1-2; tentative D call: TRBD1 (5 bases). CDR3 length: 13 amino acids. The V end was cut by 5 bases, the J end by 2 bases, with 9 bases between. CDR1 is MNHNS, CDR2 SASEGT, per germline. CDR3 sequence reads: CASSPWDNYGYTF. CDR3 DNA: TGTGCCAGCAGTCCCTGGGACAACTATGGCTACACCTTC.

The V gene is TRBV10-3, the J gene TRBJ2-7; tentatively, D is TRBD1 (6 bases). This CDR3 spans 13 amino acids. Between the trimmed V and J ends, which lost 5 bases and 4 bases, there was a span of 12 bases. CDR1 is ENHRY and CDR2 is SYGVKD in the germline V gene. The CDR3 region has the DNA TGTGCCATCAGTTCAGGGGTGACTTACGAGCAGTACTTC. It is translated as CAISSGVTYEQYF.

The CDR3 region has the DNA TGTGCCAGCAAACAGGGGGTGGCAGGTGAAGCTTTCTTT. Translated, it gives CASKQGVAGEAFF. V usage is TRBV7-3 and J usage is TRBJ1-1; 8 nucleotides agree with TRBD1. CDR1 is SGHTA and CDR2 is FQGTGA in the germline V gene. V gave up 7 bases and J gave up 7 bases; unmatched junction bases: 8. The CDR3 consists of 13 residues.

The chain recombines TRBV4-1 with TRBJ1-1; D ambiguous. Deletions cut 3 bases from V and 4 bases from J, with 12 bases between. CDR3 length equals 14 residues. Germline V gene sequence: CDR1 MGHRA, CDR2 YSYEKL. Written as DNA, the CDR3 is TGCGCCAGCAGCCACCCCGGGTGGGGCACTGAAGCTTTCTTT. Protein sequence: CASSHPGWGTEAFF.

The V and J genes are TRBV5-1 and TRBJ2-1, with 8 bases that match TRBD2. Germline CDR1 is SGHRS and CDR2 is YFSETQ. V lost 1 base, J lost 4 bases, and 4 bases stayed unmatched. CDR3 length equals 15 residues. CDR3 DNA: TGCGCCAGCAGCTTGACTAGCGGATCTTACAATGAGCAGTTCTTC. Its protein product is CASSLTSGSYNEQFF.

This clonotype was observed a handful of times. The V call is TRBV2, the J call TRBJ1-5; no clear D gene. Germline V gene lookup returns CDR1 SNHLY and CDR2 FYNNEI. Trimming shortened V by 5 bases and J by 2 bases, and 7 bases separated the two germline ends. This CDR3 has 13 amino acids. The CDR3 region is CASSRGGNQPQHF. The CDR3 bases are TGTGCCAGCAGTCGGGGTGGCAATCAGCCCCAGCATTTT.

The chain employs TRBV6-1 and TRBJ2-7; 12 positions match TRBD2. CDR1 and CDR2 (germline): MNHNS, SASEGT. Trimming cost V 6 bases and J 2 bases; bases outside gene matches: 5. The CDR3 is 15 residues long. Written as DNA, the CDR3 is TGTGCCAGCAGAACTAGCGGGGGGTTCGCCTACGAGCAGTACTTC. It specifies CASRTSGGFAYEQYF.

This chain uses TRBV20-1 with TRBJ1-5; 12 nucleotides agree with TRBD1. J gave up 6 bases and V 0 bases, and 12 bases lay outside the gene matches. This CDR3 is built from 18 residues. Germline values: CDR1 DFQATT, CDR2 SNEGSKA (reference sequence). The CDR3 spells CSARDLGTGGLGFQPQHF. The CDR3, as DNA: TGCAGTGCTAGAGATCTAGGGACAGGGGGCTTAGGGTTTCAGCCCCAGCATTTT.

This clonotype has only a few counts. CDR3 coding DNA: TGTGCCAGCAGTTTAACCGGGACCGCTAACTATGGCTACACCTTC. Translation gives CASSLTGTANYGYTF. This chain links TRBV27 with TRBJ1-2; TRBD1 might be the D (5 bases). This CDR3 region has 15 residues. Germline lookup yields CDR1 MNHEY and CDR2 SMNVEV (reference sequence). The germline V and J ends were trimmed by 2 bases and 0 bases, with 10 bases remaining between them.